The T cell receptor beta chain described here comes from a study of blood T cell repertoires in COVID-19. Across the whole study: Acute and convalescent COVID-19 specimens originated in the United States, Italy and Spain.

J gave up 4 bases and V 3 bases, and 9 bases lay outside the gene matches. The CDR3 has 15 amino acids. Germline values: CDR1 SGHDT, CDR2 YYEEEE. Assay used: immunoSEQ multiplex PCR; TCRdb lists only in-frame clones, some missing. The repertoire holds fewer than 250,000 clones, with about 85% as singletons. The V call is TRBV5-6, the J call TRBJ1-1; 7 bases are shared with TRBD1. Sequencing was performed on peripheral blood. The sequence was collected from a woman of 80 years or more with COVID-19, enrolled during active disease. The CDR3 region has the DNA TGTGCCAGCAGCTACCAACCGGCAGGGGGCACTGAAGCTTTCTTT. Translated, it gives CASSYQPAGGTEAFF. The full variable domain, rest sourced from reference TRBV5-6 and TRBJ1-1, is DAGVTQSPTHLIKTRGQQVTLRCSPKSGHDTVSWYQQALGQGPQFIFQYYEEEERQRGNFPDRFSGHQFPNYSSELNVNALLLGDSALYLCASSYQPAGGTEAFFGQGTRLTVV.